This is a list of T cell receptor beta chains from one sample in a study of PD-1 blockade in mismatch repair-deficient tumors. Sequencing used immunoSEQ multiplex PCR; TCRdb keeps in-frame clones, though not all of them. Of some 130,000 clones in the sample, 88% are singletons; the top ten hold roughly 12%. Here the sequenced sample was peripheral blood, taken 70 to 73 weeks after starting pembrolizumab. The receptors were sampled from an adult with mismatch repair-deficient cancer. The CDR3 runs from the conserved cysteine through the conserved F or W. The order of the fields is J gene, V gene, D gene, clone size, CDR3 protein, CDR3 DNA. The D gene is left open where the match is weak. Clone size is not always given. Where it is, it says once, few, many or a class for expanded clones.

j_call: TRBJ2-1; v_call: TRBV27; d_call: .; clone_size: .; cdr3_aa: CASSLIPTIYNEQFF; cdr3_nt: TGTGCCAGCAGTTTAATTCCAACAATATACAATGAGCAGTTCTTC
j_call: TRBJ1-3; v_call: TRBV11-3; d_call: TRBD1; clone_size: .; cdr3_aa: CASSPRDRASGNTIYF; cdr3_nt: TGTGCCAGCAGCCCTCGAGACAGGGCCTCTGGAAACACCATATATTTT
j_call: TRBJ1-2; v_call: TRBV7-8; d_call: .; clone_size: .; cdr3_aa: CASSLEAMPYGYTF; cdr3_nt: TGTGCCAGCAGCTTAGAGGCTATGCCCTATGGCTACACCTTC
j_call: TRBJ2-2; v_call: TRBV28; d_call: TRBD2; clone_size: .; cdr3_aa: CASSKSGLAGGLTGELFF; cdr3_nt: TGTGCCAGCAGTAAATCGGGACTAGCGGGAGGGCTTACCGGGGAGCTGTTTTTT
j_call: TRBJ2-1; v_call: TRBV19; d_call: .; clone_size: .; cdr3_aa: CASSIGGGNEQFF; cdr3_nt: TGTGCCAGTAGTATAGGGGGAGGTAATGAGCAGTTCTTC
j_call: TRBJ2-7; v_call: TRBV29-1; d_call: TRBD1; clone_size: .; cdr3_aa: CSVTGAFTFYEQYF; cdr3_nt: TGCAGCGTTACAGGGGCCTTTACTTTCTACGAGCAGTACTTC
j_call: TRBJ2-7; v_call: TRBV11-2; d_call: TRBD1; clone_size: .; cdr3_aa: CASSPQPTGAYEQYF; cdr3_nt: TGTGCCAGCAGCCCCCAACCGACAGGGGCCTACGAGCAGTACTTC
j_call: TRBJ1-1; v_call: TRBV6-5; d_call: .; clone_size: .; cdr3_aa: CASSYSRGLNTEAFF; cdr3_nt: TGTGCCAGCAGTTACTCGAGGGGCCTGAACACTGAAGCTTTCTTT
j_call: TRBJ1-4; v_call: TRBV29-1; d_call: .; clone_size: .; cdr3_aa: CSVLWESTNEKLFF; cdr3_nt: TGCAGCGTTCTATGGGAGTCAACTAATGAAAAACTGTTTTTT
j_call: TRBJ2-5; v_call: TRBV7-9; d_call: .; clone_size: .; cdr3_aa: CASRKHTGAQETQYF; cdr3_nt: TGTGCCAGCAGAAAACATACAGGAGCACAAGAGACCCAGTACTTC
j_call: TRBJ2-1; v_call: TRBV27; d_call: TRBD2; clone_size: few; cdr3_aa: CASSLTGTSGSTRQQFF; cdr3_nt: TGTGCCAGCAGTTTAACCGGGACTAGCGGGAGTACTCGACAGCAGTTCTTC
j_call: TRBJ2-7; v_call: TRBV7-6; d_call: .; clone_size: .; cdr3_aa: CASSLAGAYEQYF; cdr3_nt: TGTGCCAGCAGCTTAGCGGGGGCATACGAGCAGTACTTC
j_call: TRBJ2-1; v_call: TRBV18; d_call: TRBD2; clone_size: few; cdr3_aa: CASSPLGLAGGRSSYNEQFF; cdr3_nt: TGTGCCAGCTCACCACTGGGACTAGCGGGAGGGCGTAGTTCCTACAATGAGCAGTTCTTC
j_call: TRBJ2-1; v_call: TRBV7-9; d_call: .; clone_size: .; cdr3_aa: CASSSPSWVEQFF; cdr3_nt: TGTGCCAGCAGCTCCCCTTCTTGGGTTGAGCAGTTCTTC
j_call: TRBJ2-7; v_call: TRBV5-6; d_call: TRBD2; clone_size: .; cdr3_aa: CASSPGLAGVYEQYF; cdr3_nt: TGTGCCAGCAGCCCGGGACTAGCGGGAGTCTACGAGCAGTACTTC
j_call: TRBJ2-1; v_call: TRBV4-1; d_call: TRBD1; clone_size: .; cdr3_aa: CASSQEQGASYNEQFF; cdr3_nt: TGCGCCAGCAGCCAGGAACAGGGGGCCTCCTACAATGAGCAGTTCTTC
j_call: TRBJ2-2; v_call: TRBV29-1; d_call: .; clone_size: .; cdr3_aa: CSVRAGGGSTGELFF; cdr3_nt: TGCAGCGTTCGGGCGGGTGGGGGTAGCACCGGGGAGCTGTTTTTT
j_call: TRBJ2-3; v_call: TRBV4-3; d_call: TRBD1; clone_size: .; cdr3_aa: CASSQDTGGGPSTDTQYF; cdr3_nt: TGCGCCAGCAGCCAAGATACAGGGGGCGGACCTAGCACAGATACGCAGTATTTT
j_call: TRBJ1-1; v_call: TRBV7-9; d_call: .; clone_size: .; cdr3_aa: CASTPSGNTEAFF; cdr3_nt: TGTGCCAGCACCCCCTCAGGGAACACTGAAGCTTTCTTT
j_call: TRBJ2-7; v_call: TRBV5-6; d_call: TRBD2; clone_size: .; cdr3_aa: CASSLTSGISFAYEQYF; cdr3_nt: TGTGCCAGCAGCCTTACCAGCGGGATCAGTTTTGCCTACGAGCAGTACTTC
j_call: TRBJ2-7; v_call: TRBV11-2; d_call: .; clone_size: .; cdr3_aa: CASSLLGGAEQYF; cdr3_nt: TGTGCCAGCAGCCTTTTAGGAGGGGCCGAGCAGTACTTC
j_call: TRBJ2-1; v_call: TRBV27; d_call: TRBD2; clone_size: once; cdr3_aa: CASSLSPSSGYYNEQFF; cdr3_nt: TGTGCCAGCAGTTTATCACCTTCTAGCGGATACTACAATGAGCAGTTCTTC
j_call: TRBJ2-5; v_call: TRBV21-1; d_call: .; clone_size: .; cdr3_aa: CASSKGSPQETQYF; cdr3_nt: TGTGCCAGCAGCAAAGGGAGCCCCCAGGAGACCCAGTACTTC
j_call: TRBJ1-1; v_call: TRBV6-6; d_call: .; clone_size: once; cdr3_aa: CASSFELGITEAFF; cdr3_nt: TGTGCCAGCAGTTTTGAATTGGGGATCACTGAAGCTTTCTTT
j_call: TRBJ1-2; v_call: TRBV2; d_call: .; clone_size: .; cdr3_aa: CASKSLTVQYGYTF; cdr3_nt: TGTGCCAGCAAGTCCTTGACAGTTCAGTATGGCTACACCTTC
j_call: TRBJ1-1; v_call: TRBV9; d_call: .; clone_size: .; cdr3_aa: CASSVGLSGAQAFF; cdr3_nt: TGTGCCAGCAGCGTAGGGCTGTCGGGTGCTCAAGCTTTCTTT
j_call: TRBJ1-1; v_call: TRBV7-3; d_call: TRBD1; clone_size: .; cdr3_aa: CASSPTGANTEAFF; cdr3_nt: TGTGCCAGCAGCCCGACAGGGGCGAACACTGAAGCTTTCTTT
j_call: TRBJ2-2; v_call: TRBV5-1; d_call: .; clone_size: .; cdr3_aa: CASSMLTDSTGELFF; cdr3_nt: TGCGCCAGCAGCATGCTGACAGACAGTACCGGGGAGCTGTTTTTT
j_call: TRBJ1-5; v_call: TRBV25-1; d_call: .; clone_size: .; cdr3_aa: CASSESAGINQPQHF; cdr3_nt: TGTGCCAGCAGTGAAAGCGCAGGTATCAATCAGCCCCAGCATTTT
j_call: TRBJ2-3; v_call: TRBV2; d_call: .; clone_size: .; cdr3_aa: CASMNSGSIRTDTQYF; cdr3_nt: TGTGCCAGCATGAATTCCGGGAGTATTAGAACAGATACGCAGTATTTT
j_call: TRBJ2-3; v_call: TRBV20-1; d_call: .; clone_size: .; cdr3_aa: CSAPNTDTQYF; cdr3_nt: TGCAGTGCGCCGAACACAGATACGCAGTATTTT
j_call: TRBJ2-7; v_call: TRBV2; d_call: TRBD2; clone_size: .; cdr3_aa: CASSDPGLTGDQGEQYF; cdr3_nt: TGTGCCAGCAGTGACCCGGGACTAACCGGAGATCAAGGCGAGCAGTACTTC
j_call: TRBJ2-1; v_call: TRBV11-2; d_call: .; clone_size: .; cdr3_aa: CASSLVPAGGTYNEQFF; cdr3_nt: TGTGCCAGCAGCTTAGTGCCCGCAGGGGGGACCTACAATGAGCAGTTCTTC
j_call: TRBJ2-7; v_call: TRBV6-5; d_call: .; clone_size: .; cdr3_aa: CASSPGPYYEQYF; cdr3_nt: TGTGCCAGCAGTCCTGGTCCTTACTACGAGCAGTACTTC
j_call: TRBJ2-4; v_call: TRBV4-3; d_call: TRBD1; clone_size: .; cdr3_aa: CASSQGDRAKNIQYF; cdr3_nt: TGCGCCAGCAGCCAAGGGGACAGAGCCAAAAACATTCAGTACTTC
j_call: TRBJ2-7; v_call: TRBV10-3; d_call: .; clone_size: .; cdr3_aa: CAISEGREQYF; cdr3_nt: TGTGCCATCAGTGAGGGACGCGAGCAGTACTTC
j_call: TRBJ2-7; v_call: TRBV2; d_call: .; clone_size: .; cdr3_aa: CASKNRDYEQYF; cdr3_nt: TGTGCCAGCAAGAATCGGGACTACGAGCAGTACTTC
j_call: TRBJ2-7; v_call: TRBV2; d_call: TRBD1; clone_size: few; cdr3_aa: CASSDPGQSSYEQYF; cdr3_nt: TGTGCCAGCAGCGATCCGGGACAGAGCTCCTACGAGCAGTACTTC
j_call: TRBJ2-7; v_call: TRBV7-8; d_call: TRBD1; clone_size: few; cdr3_aa: CATGDRGAYEQYF; cdr3_nt: TGTGCCACGGGGGACAGGGGTGCCTACGAGCAGTACTTC
j_call: TRBJ1-5; v_call: TRBV7-8; d_call: .; clone_size: few; cdr3_aa: CASSLVVTGNQPQHF; cdr3_nt: TGTGCCAGCAGCTTAGTCGTAACAGGCAATCAACCCCAGCATTTT
j_call: TRBJ2-6; v_call: TRBV27; d_call: .; clone_size: .; cdr3_aa: CASRLSGANVLTF; cdr3_nt: TGTGCCAGCAGACTGTCTGGGGCCAACGTCCTGACTTTC
j_call: TRBJ2-7; v_call: TRBV5-8; d_call: TRBD1; clone_size: .; cdr3_aa: CASSKNRGYSYEQYF; cdr3_nt: TGTGCCAGCAGCAAAAACAGGGGCTACTCCTACGAGCAGTACTTC
j_call: TRBJ1-2; v_call: TRBV18; d_call: TRBD1; clone_size: .; cdr3_aa: CASSLQGVDYGYTF; cdr3_nt: TGTGCCAGCTCACTACAGGGGGTTGACTATGGCTACACCTTC
j_call: TRBJ2-7; v_call: TRBV7-8; d_call: TRBD2; clone_size: .; cdr3_aa: CASSLAGGSSYEQYF; cdr3_nt: TGTGCCAGCAGCTTAGCGGGGGGGAGCTCCTACGAGCAGTACTTC